The rows below give T cell receptor beta chains drawn from one sample of a study of cytomegalovirus exposure and HLA in healthy donors. Produced via immunoSEQ multiplex PCR; TCRdb's table is partial and in-frame only. The sample has 76,000 or so clones, approximately 94% seen once. Input material: PBMCs. The receptors were sampled from a young woman in good health and CMV-seropositive. Each CDR3 is given with its conserved first and last residue. A D gene is named only where the DNA matches it firmly.

>TRBJ2-2|18|TRBV4-2|TRBD2
CASSQVAGGLPNTGELFF
TGTGCCAGCAGCCAGGTAGCGGGGGGTCTCCCGAACACCGGGGAGCTGTTTTTT
>TRBJ1-6|16|TRBV6-6|TRBD1
CASSYMDRGRISPLHF
TGTGCCAGCAGTTACATGGACAGGGGGCGTATTTCACCCCTCCACTTT
>TRBJ1-1|13|TRBV9|-
CASSVDRNTEAFF
TGTGCCAGCAGCGTAGATCGGAACACTGAAGCTTTCTTT
>TRBJ1-3|15|TRBV6-6|-
CASSDGGLSGNTIYF
TGTGCCAGCAGTGACGGGGGGCTCTCTGGAAACACCATATATTTT
>TRBJ1-3|16|TRBV7-9|-
CASSLARGSGGNTIYF
TGTGCCAGCAGCTTAGCGCGTGGGAGCGGCGGAAACACCATATATTTT
>TRBJ1-2|13|TRBV6-6|TRBD1
CASSSGQGYGYTF
TGTGCCAGCAGTTCCGGACAGGGGTATGGCTACACCTTC
>TRBJ2-3|13|TRBV7-2|TRBD2
CASTFLGGDTQYF
TGTGCCAGCACCTTCCTGGGGGGGGATACGCAGTATTTT
>TRBJ2-1|15|TRBV7-3|-
CASSLMGGEYNEQFF
TGTGCCAGCAGCTTAATGGGGGGAGAGTACAATGAGCAGTTCTTC
>TRBJ2-5|14|TRBV5-1|-
CASSLITPKETQYF
TGCGCCAGCAGCTTAATAACGCCTAAAGAGACCCAGTACTTC
>TRBJ1-3|15|TRBV4-2|-
CASSQDQGPGNTIYF
TGTGCCAGCAGCCAAGATCAGGGTCCGGGAAACACCATATATTTT
>TRBJ2-2|18|TRBV9|TRBD2
CASSVVGTSGRWTGELFF
TGTGCCAGCAGCGTAGTTGGGACTAGCGGGAGGTGGACCGGGGAGCTGTTTTTT